This T cell receptor (beta chain) was found in a study of T cells after somatic rescue of genetic block. TCRdb's copy holds only in-frame clones and misses some; the assay was immunoSEQ multiplex PCR. The table shows roughly 55,000 clones, with 90% to 96% occurring only once. V lost 2 bases to trimming and J lost 5 bases, with 15 bases between them. CDR3 length equals 15 residues. Germline CDR1 MGHRA, CDR2 YSYEKL. The source is a child younger than two. V and J are TRBV4-1 and TRBJ1-1; perhaps TRBD1 as D (6 bases). Sequencing was done on a sample of peripheral blood mononuclear cells (PBMCs). For the CDR3, the DNA is TGCGCCAGCAGCCAAATAACAGGGATGGGAACTGAAGCTTTCTTT. Protein: CASSQITGMGTEAFF.